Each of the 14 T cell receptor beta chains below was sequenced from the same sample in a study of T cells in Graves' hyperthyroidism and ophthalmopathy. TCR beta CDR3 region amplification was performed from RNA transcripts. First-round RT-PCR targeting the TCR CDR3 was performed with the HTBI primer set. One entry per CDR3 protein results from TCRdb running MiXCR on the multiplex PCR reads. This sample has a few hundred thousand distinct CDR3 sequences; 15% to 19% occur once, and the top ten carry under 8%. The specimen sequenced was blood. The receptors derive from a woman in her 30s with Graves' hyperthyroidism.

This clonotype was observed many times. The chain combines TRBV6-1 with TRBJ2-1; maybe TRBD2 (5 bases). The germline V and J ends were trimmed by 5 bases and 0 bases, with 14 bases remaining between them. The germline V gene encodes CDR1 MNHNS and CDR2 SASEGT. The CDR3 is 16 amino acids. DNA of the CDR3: TGTGCCAGCAGTCGAGACGGGGATATCTCCTACAATGAGCAGTTCTTC. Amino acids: CASSRDGDISYNEQFF.

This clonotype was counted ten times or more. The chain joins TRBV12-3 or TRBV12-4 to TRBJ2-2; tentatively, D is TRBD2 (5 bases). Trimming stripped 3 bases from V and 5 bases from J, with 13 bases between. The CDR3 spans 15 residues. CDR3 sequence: CASSFQPRGTGELFF. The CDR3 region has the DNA TGTGCCAGCAGTTTTCAGCCTCGAGGGACCGGGGAGCTGTTTTTT.

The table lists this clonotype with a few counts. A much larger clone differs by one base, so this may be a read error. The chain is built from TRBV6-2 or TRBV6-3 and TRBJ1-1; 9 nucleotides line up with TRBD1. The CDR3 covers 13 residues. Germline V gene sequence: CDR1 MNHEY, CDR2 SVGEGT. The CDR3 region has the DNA TGTGCCAGCAGCGGACAGGGGAACACTGAAGCTTCCTTT. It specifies CASSGQGNTEASF.

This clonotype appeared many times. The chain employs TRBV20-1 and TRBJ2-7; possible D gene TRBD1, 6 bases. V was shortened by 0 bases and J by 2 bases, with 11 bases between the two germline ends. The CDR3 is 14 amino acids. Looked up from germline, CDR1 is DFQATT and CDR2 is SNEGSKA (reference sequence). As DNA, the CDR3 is TGCAGTGCTAGAGATCCGGACAGAGCCTACGAGCAGTACTTC. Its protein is CSARDPDRAYEQYF.

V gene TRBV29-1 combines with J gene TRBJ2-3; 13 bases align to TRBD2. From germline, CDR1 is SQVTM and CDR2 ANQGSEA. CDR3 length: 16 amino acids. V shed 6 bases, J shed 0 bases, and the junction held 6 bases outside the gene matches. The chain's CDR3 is CSVPGTSGVSTDTQYF. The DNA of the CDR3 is TGCAGCGTCCCCGGGACTAGCGGGGTTAGCACAGATACGCAGTATTTT.

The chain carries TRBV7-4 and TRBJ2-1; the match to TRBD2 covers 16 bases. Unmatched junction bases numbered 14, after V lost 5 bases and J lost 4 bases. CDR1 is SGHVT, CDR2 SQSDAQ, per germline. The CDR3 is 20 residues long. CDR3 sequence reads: CASSQGTSGRGTQVYNEQFF. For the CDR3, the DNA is TGTGCCAGCAGCCAGGGGACTAGCGGGAGGGGTACACAGGTTTACAATGAGCAGTTCTTC. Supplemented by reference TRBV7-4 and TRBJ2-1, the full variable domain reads GAGVSQSPRYKVAKRGRDVALRCDSISGHVTLYWYRQTLGQGSEVLTYSQSDAQRDKSGRPSGRFSAERPERSVSTLKIQRTEQGDSAVYLCASSQGTSGRGTQVYNEQFFGPGTRLTVL.

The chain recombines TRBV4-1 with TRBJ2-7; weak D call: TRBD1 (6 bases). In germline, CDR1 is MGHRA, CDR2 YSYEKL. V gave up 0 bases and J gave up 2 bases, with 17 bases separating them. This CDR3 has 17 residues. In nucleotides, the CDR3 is TGCGCCAGCAGCCAAGATTTGAATGCAGGGGACCCCTACGAGCAGTACTTC. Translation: CASSQDLNAGDPYEQYF.

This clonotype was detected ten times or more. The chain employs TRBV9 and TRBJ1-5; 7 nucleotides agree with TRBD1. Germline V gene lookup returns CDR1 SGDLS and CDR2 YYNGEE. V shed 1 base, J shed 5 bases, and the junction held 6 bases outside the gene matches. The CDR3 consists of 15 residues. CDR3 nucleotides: TGTGCCAGCAGCGTAACAGGGGACGTGGATCAGCCCCAGCATTTT. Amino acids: CASSVTGDVDQPQHF.

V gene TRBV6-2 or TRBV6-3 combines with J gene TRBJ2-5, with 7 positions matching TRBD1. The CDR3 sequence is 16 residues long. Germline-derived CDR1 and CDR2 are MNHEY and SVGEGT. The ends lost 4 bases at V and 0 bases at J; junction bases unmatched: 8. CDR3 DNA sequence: TGTGCCAGCAGTTCTCAGACAGGGAGCAACCAAGAGACCCAGTACTTC. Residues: CASSSQTGSNQETQYF.

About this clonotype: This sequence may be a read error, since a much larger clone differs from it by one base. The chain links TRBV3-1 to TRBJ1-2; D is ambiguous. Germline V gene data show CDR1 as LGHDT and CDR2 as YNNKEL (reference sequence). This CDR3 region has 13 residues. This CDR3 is CASCQLTQDGYTF. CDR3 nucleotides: TGTGCCAGCTGCCAACTAACTCAGGATGGCTACACCTTC.

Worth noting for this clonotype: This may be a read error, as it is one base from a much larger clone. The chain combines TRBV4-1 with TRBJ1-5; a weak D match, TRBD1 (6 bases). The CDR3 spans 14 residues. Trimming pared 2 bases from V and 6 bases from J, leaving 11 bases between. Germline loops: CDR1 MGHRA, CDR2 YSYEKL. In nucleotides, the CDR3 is TGCGCCAGCAGCCAACCAACAGGGACTCAGCCCCAGCATTTT. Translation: CASSQPTGTQPQHF.

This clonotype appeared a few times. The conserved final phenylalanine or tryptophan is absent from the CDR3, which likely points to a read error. This chain's CDR3 is CASSLDSSGSDGELFL. In nucleotides, the CDR3 is TGCGCCAGCAGCTTGGATTCCTCAGGGAGCGACGGGGAGCTGTTTCTT. The chain employs TRBV5-1 and TRBJ2-2; D is perhaps TRBD1 or TRBD2 (5 bases each). This CDR3 is built from 16 residues. Germline V gene data show CDR1 as SGHRS and CDR2 as YFSETQ. Trimming removed 0 bases from V and 7 bases from J, with 16 bases in between.

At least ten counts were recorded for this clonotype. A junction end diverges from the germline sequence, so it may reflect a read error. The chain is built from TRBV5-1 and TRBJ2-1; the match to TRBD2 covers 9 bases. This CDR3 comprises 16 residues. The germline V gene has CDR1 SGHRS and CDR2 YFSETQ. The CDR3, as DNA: TGTGCCAGCAGTTTAGTTAGCGGGAGCTCCTACAATGAGCAGTTCTTC. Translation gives CASSLVSGSSYNEQFF.

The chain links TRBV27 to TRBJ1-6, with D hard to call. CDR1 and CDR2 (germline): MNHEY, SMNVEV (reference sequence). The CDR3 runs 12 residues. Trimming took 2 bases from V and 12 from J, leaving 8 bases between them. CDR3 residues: CASSLTGRPLHF. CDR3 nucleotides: TGTGCCAGCAGTTTAACCGGGAGACCCCTCCACTTT.